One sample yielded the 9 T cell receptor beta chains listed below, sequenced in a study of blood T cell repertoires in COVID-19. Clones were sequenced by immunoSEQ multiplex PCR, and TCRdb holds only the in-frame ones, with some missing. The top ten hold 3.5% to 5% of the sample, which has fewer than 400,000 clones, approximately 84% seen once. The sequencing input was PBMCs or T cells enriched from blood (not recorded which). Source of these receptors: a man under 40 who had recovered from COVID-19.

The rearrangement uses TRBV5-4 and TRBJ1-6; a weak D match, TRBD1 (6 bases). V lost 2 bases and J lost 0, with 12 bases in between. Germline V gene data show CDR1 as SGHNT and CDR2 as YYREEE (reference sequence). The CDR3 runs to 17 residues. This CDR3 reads CASSLPTGSSYNSPLHF. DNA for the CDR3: TGTGCCAGCAGCTTACCAACAGGGAGCTCCTATAATTCACCCCTCCACTTT.

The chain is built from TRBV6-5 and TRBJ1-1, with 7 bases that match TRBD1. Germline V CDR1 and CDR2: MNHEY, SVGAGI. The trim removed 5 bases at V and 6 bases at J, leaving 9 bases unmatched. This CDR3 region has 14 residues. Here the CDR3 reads CASSRYRGMAEAFF. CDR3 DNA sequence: TGTGCCAGCAGTAGATACAGGGGAATGGCTGAAGCTTTCTTT.

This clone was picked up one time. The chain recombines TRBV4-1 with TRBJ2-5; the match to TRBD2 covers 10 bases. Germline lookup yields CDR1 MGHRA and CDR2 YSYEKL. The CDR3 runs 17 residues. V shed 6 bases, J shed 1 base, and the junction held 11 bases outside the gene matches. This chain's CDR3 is CASRRGLAYPFQETQYF. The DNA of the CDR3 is TGCGCCAGCAGGAGGGGACTAGCGTATCCTTTCCAAGAGACCCAGTACTTC.

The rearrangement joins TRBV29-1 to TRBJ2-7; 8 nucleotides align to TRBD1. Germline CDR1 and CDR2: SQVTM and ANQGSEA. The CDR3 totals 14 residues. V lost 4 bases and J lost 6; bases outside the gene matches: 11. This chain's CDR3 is CSVAFQQGEAEQYF. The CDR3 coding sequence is TGCAGCGTTGCGTTTCAACAGGGGGAGGCCGAGCAGTACTTC.

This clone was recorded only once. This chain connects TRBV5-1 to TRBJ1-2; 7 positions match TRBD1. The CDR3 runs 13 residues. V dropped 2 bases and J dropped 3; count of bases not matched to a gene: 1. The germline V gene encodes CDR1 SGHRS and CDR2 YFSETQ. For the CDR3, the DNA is TGCGCCAGCAGCTTCACAGGGGACTATGGCTACACCTTC. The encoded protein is CASSFTGDYGYTF.

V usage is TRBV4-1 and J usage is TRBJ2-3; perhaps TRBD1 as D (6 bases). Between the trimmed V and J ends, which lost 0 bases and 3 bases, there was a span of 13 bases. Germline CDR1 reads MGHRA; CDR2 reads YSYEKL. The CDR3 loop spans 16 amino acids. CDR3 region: CASSQEAGVSTDTQYF. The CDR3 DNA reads TGCGCCAGCAGCCAAGAGGCAGGGGTGTCGACAGATACGCAGTATTTT.

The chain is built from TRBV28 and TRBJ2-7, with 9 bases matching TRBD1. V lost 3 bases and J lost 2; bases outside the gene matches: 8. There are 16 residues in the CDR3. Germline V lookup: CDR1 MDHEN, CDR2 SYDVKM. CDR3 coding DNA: TGTGCCAGCAGTTTCCCTCTCCGGGACAGGGCCTACGAGCAGTACTTC. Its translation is CASSFPLRDRAYEQYF.

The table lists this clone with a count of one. The CDR3 reads CASSQGGSNYNEQFF. As DNA, the CDR3 is TGTGCCAGCAGCCAAGGCGGGAGTAACTACAATGAGCAGTTCTTC. This chain uses TRBV14 with TRBJ2-1; the match to TRBD2 covers 7 bases. Per the germline V gene, CDR1 is SGHDN and CDR2 is FVKESK. V was clipped by 1 base and J by 3 bases; unmatched bases: 3. The CDR3 has 15 residues.

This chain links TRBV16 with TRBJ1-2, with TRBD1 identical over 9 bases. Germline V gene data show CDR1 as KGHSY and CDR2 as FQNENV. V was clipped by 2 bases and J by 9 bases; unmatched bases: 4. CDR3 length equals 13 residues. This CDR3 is CASSQGTGFSYTF. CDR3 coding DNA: TGTGCCAGCAGCCAAGGGACAGGGTTCAGCTACACCTTC.